This TCR beta chain stems from a study of blood T cell repertoires in COVID-19. The CDR3 has 15 amino acids. Trimming stripped 5 bases from V and 3 bases from J, with 13 bases between. In germline, CDR1 is SGHVS, CDR2 FQNEAQ. Assay: immunoSEQ multiplex PCR; the TCRdb copy retains only in-frame clones and omits some. The sample includes 90,000 to 120,000 clones, around nine tenths of them seen just once. The chain joins TRBV7-8 to TRBJ2-2; tentative D call: TRBD1 (6 bases). The receptor was isolated from a woman in her twenties or thirties with acute or convalescent COVID-19. What was sequenced was peripheral blood. The CDR3, as DNA: TGTGCCAGCAGCCGAGGGGACACCTACACCGGGGAGCTGTTTTTT. Translated: CASSRGDTYTGELFF.